This T cell receptor beta chain was profiled in a study of T cell repertoires in cytomegalovirus infection. Findings and caveats of the study: In two of eight donors, the top clonotype was HLA-C-restricted CMV-specific.

For this clonotype: Its target is unknown.

This CDR3 spans 14 amino acids. J was trimmed by 6 bases and V by 9 bases; bases with no gene match: 9. CDR1 is LNHDA and CDR2 is SQIVND in the germline V gene (reference sequence). One entry per CDR3 protein results from TCRdb running MiXCR on the reads. Of approximately 100,000 distinct CDR3 sequences in the sample, roughly two fifths were seen once. This material consisted of CD8+ T cells from cultured PBMCs, taken from culture after CMV antigen stimulation. This chain joins TRBV19 and TRBJ1-4; 8 bases agree with TRBD1. The source is a human donor in good health (CMV status not recorded). Some clones in this sample may be carry-over from other donors' samples. The CDR3 bases are TGTGCCAGCGCGCGGGACAGGCTGGATGAAAAACTGTTTTTT. It codes for CASARDRLDEKLFF.